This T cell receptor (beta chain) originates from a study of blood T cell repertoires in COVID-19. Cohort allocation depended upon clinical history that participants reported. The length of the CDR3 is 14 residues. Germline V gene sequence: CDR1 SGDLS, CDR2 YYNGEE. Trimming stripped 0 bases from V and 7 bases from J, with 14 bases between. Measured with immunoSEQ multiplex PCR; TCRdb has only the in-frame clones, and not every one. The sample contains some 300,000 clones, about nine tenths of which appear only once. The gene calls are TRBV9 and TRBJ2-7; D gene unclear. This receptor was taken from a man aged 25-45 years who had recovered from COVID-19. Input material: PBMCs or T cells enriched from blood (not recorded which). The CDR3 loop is CASSVAPSNWEQYF. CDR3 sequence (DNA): TGTGCCAGCAGCGTAGCCCCCAGTAATTGGGAGCAGTACTTC.